A selection of T cell receptor beta chains follows, all from one sample in a study of blood T cell repertoires in COVID-19. Clones were sequenced by immunoSEQ multiplex PCR, and TCRdb holds only the in-frame ones, with some missing. This table holds under 400,000 clones, roughly 90% found once. Specimen: peripheral blood. The source is a woman in her twenties or thirties with COVID-19, enrolled during active disease. Both conserved end residues are trimmed from each CDR3.

v_call,j_call,cdr3_aa
TRBV15,TRBJ2-3,ATSSPDGREPDTQY
TRBV19,TRBJ1-2,ASSYGTSYGYT
TRBV2,TRBJ1-5,ASMGGGQPQH
TRBV29-1,TRBJ1-1,SATPNTEAF
TRBV15,TRBJ1-2,ATSRLGQQLYYGYT
TRBV30,TRBJ2-5,AWRLKTSGSKGVETQY
TRBV6-1,TRBJ1-2,ASSEGQGTSGYGYT
TRBV19,TRBJ2-1,ASGMLGTSGSKRFNEQF
TRBV9,TRBJ2-7,ASSAGQGITYEQY
TRBV30,TRBJ1-1,AWSDGQGDSEAF
TRBV28,TRBJ1-5,ASSPMLAGGEYGNQPQH
TRBV28,TRBJ1-2,ASSEDGDYGYT
TRBV5-1,TRBJ2-1,ASSPGDQYNEQF
TRBV18,TRBJ2-3,ASSWGLTDTQY
TRBV3-1/TRBV3-2,TRBJ1-5,ASSHGGQDLSNQPQH
TRBV5-4,TRBJ2-4,ASSGLAGGENIQY
TRBV7-3,TRBJ2-7,ASSPGSGRHHEQY
TRBV5-1,TRBJ1-1,ASSSAGLGNTEAF
TRBV5-1,TRBJ1-1,ASSLVRTPVFGQGTEAF
TRBV5-1,TRBJ2-7,ASSLGQGNSYEQY
TRBV19,TRBJ1-5,ASPPRFDRGNQPQH
TRBV9,TRBJ1-1,ASSGGQGNTEAF
TRBV2,TRBJ2-7,ASSEMKAGGPDEQY
TRBV19,TRBJ2-7,ASSILRGYEQY
TRBV28,TRBJ1-4,ASSLLGTAFLGEKLF
TRBV29-1,TRBJ2-4,SVGEQGDIQY
TRBV19,TRBJ2-5,ASRETSGQETQY
TRBV2,TRBJ1-1,ASSEEGGIMRKAF
TRBV11-2,TRBJ1-2,ASSHGTDYGYT
TRBV7-9,TRBJ2-1,ASSPTRTSEGYNEQF
TRBV7-3,TRBJ2-1,ASSLAGERSEQF
TRBV2,TRBJ2-5,ASRGGARETQY
TRBV6-1,TRBJ1-5,ASSEASRGTPQH
TRBV14,TRBJ2-1,ASSQDVGTSGRANIAYNEQF
TRBV10-2,TRBJ2-5,ASRRRPQETQY
TRBV4-2,TRBJ2-7,ASSQETSGIGEQY
TRBV2,TRBJ2-4,ASSRTVPPGNIQY
TRBV27,TRBJ2-7,ASSWGTGTYEQY
TRBV3-1/TRBV3-2,TRBJ2-7,ASSQTSGRRNEQY
TRBV30,TRBJ1-2,AWSVSGGEIGGYT
TRBV10-3,TRBJ1-5,AIRGEGDSNQPQH
TRBV5-1,TRBJ2-7,ASSRTPGQSSYEQY
TRBV11-2,TRBJ2-3,ASSSNQGQGTDTQY
TRBV20-1,TRBJ1-1,SALSHTEAF
TRBV6-5,TRBJ1-3,ASSNRGTGGNTIY
TRBV2,TRBJ2-6,ASRNRAAGANVLT
TRBV3-1/TRBV3-2,TRBJ1-2,ASSQDSGKSYGYT
TRBV4-1,TRBJ2-7,ASSQFADTVWEQY
TRBV30,TRBJ2-7,AWSRTGQGEQY
TRBV5-8,TRBJ2-6,ASTASGTTSGANVLT
TRBV19,TRBJ1-2,ASSNDRSTINYGYT
TRBV2,TRBJ2-1,ASSEARLAGVIEQF
TRBV3-1/TRBV3-2,TRBJ1-5,ASSQDHRGDRPQH
TRBV28,TRBJ2-7,ASSPRTLGGEQY
TRBV28,TRBJ2-7,ASRRLTGSSYEQY
TRBV6-2/TRBV6-3,TRBJ2-7,ASSPQGYEQY
TRBV6-5,TRBJ1-5,ASSSDRSSQH
TRBV4-1,TRBJ2-7,ASSQGQGTLYEQY
TRBV25-1,TRBJ2-1,ASSLAGGSNEQF
TRBV6-5,TRBJ2-7,ASAGTGGINEQY